The 27 T cell receptor beta chains below come from one sample, sequenced in a study of blood T cells in healthy people across ages. Through a sample-barcoded 5' primer and a J-beta primer mix, a second PCR was run for about 6 to 11 cycles. TCRdb reanalysed the 5' RACE reads using MiXCR and keeps one entry per CDR3 protein. In the table there are 1.5 million to 2 million distinct CDR3 sequences, under 30% of which are singletons. The sequenced material came from blood. The receptors here all came from a woman aged 25-40 years in good health.

V usage is TRBV20-1 and J usage is TRBJ1-6; D not certain. CDR3 length: 16 residues. Germline CDR1 and CDR2: DFQATT and SNEGSKA (reference sequence). V was trimmed by 6 bases and J by 2 bases, leaving 17 bases between them. CDR3 DNA sequence: TGCAGTGCCCTCTCCGGGCCAGGCGCCTATAATTCACCCCTCCACTTT. Protein product: CSALSGPGAYNSPLHF.

To note about this clonotype: This sequence may be a read error, since a much larger clone differs from it by one base. The CDR3 loop reads CSANRGGGETQYF. In DNA, the CDR3 is TGCAGCGCGAACCGGGGAGGGGGAGAGACCCAGTACTTC. The chain couples TRBV29-1 to TRBJ2-5; a possible D gene is TRBD2 (7 bases). CDR3 length: 13 residues. V was shortened by 7 bases and J by 4 bases, with 16 bases between the two germline ends. Germline CDR1 reads SQVTM; CDR2 reads ANQGSEA. The variable domain in full, with the rest retrieved from reference TRBV29-1 and TRBJ2-5, is SAVISQKPSRDICQRGTSLTIQCQVDSQVTMMFWYRQQPGQSLTLIATANQGSEATYESGFVIDKFPISRPNLTFSTLTVSNMSPEDSSIYLCSANRGGGETQYFGPGTRLLVL.

CDR3 loop: CASSQEDSRGNYGYTF. CDR3 sequence (DNA): TGCGCCAGCAGCCAGGAGGACTCTCGAGGGAACTATGGCTACACCTTC. V and J are TRBV4-1 and TRBJ1-2; D not resolved. This CDR3 is 16 amino acids long. Germline V CDR1 and CDR2: MGHRA, YSYEKL. V lost 3 bases to trimming and J lost 2 bases, with 16 bases between them.

This chain connects TRBV10-2 to TRBJ2-3, with D possibly matching TRBD1 (5 bases). CDR1 WSHSY and CDR2 SAAADI come from the germline V gene. CDR3 length equals 14 residues. The V end lost 7 bases, the J end lost 0 bases, and 11 bases lay between the germline ends. CDR3 amino acids: CASKFQGSTDTQYF. The CDR3 region has the DNA TGCGCCAGCAAGTTTCAGGGTAGCACAGATACGCAGTATTTT.

This clonotype was recorded a few times. The rearrangement joins TRBV13 to TRBJ2-1, with TRBD2 as a possible D gene (5 bases). Looked up from germline, CDR1 is PRHDT and CDR2 is FYEKMQ (reference sequence). V was trimmed by 5 bases and J by 4 bases, leaving 18 bases between them. The CDR3 has 16 amino acids. The CDR3 sequence is CASSARTNWEYNEQFF. Written as DNA, the CDR3 is TGTGCCAGCAGCGCCCGAACTAATTGGGAGTACAATGAGCAGTTCTTC.

V usage is TRBV29-1 and J usage is TRBJ2-5, with 7 bases lining up with TRBD2. The J call is in doubt because the DNA end fits TRBJ2-1 better. Germline V CDR1 and CDR2: SQVTM, ANQGSEA. This CDR3 is built from 14 residues. The CDR3 loop reads CSVEVRDYQETQFF. CDR3 sequence (DNA): TGCAGCGTTGAAGTCCGGGACTATCAAGAGACCCAGTTCTTC.

This clonotype has only a few counts. The CDR3 nucleotides read TGTGCCAGCAGCGTAGCGGCGGGAGGGTACAATGAGCAGTTCTTC. It encodes CASSVAAGGYNEQFF. This chain joins TRBV9 and TRBJ2-1; 9 bases align to TRBD2. With V trimmed by 0 bases and J by 4 bases, 2 bases remained unmatched. Germline V gives CDR1 SGDLS, CDR2 YYNGEE. The length of the CDR3 is 15 residues.

In its sample, this clonotype was seen many times. The chain recombines TRBV20-1 with TRBJ1-2, with a possible D match to TRBD1 (5 bases). Germline V CDR1 and CDR2: DFQATT, SNEGSKA (reference sequence). Trimming removed 7 bases at V and 4 bases at J, with 10 bases between. This CDR3 comprises 11 residues. The CDR3 sequence: CSVQGLYGYTF. CDR3 nucleotide sequence: TGCAGTGTCCAGGGACTCTATGGCTACACCTTC.

The chain joins TRBV11-2 to TRBJ1-4; D ambiguous. The CDR3 covers 12 residues. Trimming took off 5 bases at V and 7 bases at J, with 8 bases between the two ends. Germline CDR1 reads SGHAT; CDR2 reads FQNNGV. The CDR3 spells CASSPAPEKLFF. The CDR3 coding sequence is TGTGCCAGCAGCCCCGCACCTGAAAAACTGTTTTTT. The full variable domain, with the rest looked up from reference TRBV11-2 and TRBJ1-4, is EAGVAQSPRYKIIEKRQSVAFWCNPISGHATLYWYQQILGQGPKLLIQFQNNGVVDDSQLPKDRFSAERLKGVDSTLKIQPAKLEDSAVYLCASSPAPEKLFFGSGTQLSVL.

The table lists this clonotype with a few counts. The chain has TRBV20-1 and TRBJ2-7; 8 bases are a match to TRBD2. The CDR3 is 14 amino acids. Trimming took 1 base from V and 2 from J; bases not matched to a gene: 4. Looked up from germline, CDR1 is DFQATT and CDR2 is SNEGSKA (reference sequence). The CDR3 DNA sequence: TGCAGTGCTAGAGTAATCGGGGGGGCCTACGAGCAGTACTTC. Amino acids: CSARVIGGAYEQYF.

This clonotype was seen a few times. The V gene is TRBV6-6, the J gene TRBJ2-3; D is uncertain. The CDR3 runs 16 residues. The germline V and J ends were trimmed by 2 bases and 0 bases, with 12 bases remaining between them. Germline V gene data show CDR1 as MNHNY and CDR2 as SVGAGI (reference sequence). The DNA of the CDR3 is TGTGCCAGCAGTTACAATGGCGGTGTTAGCACAGATACGCAGTATTTT. Protein product: CASSYNGGVSTDTQYF.

The chain is built from TRBV29-1 and TRBJ1-2, with a possible D match to TRBD1 (5 bases). Trimming cost V 4 bases and J 6 bases, with 15 bases left between them. The CDR3 is 13 residues long. The V gene's germline CDR1 is SQVTM and CDR2 ANQGSEA. Here the CDR3 reads CSVGRGVGDGYTF. CDR3 bases: TGCAGCGTTGGTCGTGGGGTGGGGGATGGCTACACCTTC.

In this sample, this clonotype turned up a few times. The chain has TRBV5-1 and TRBJ2-3; D uncertain. Trimming took off 2 bases at V and 5 bases at J, with 9 bases between the two ends. Germline V CDR1 and CDR2: SGHRS, YFSETQ. There are 13 residues in the CDR3. The CDR3 protein is CASSFERVDTQYF. CDR3 in DNA: TGCGCCAGCAGCTTCGAAAGGGTAGATACGCAGTATTTT.

This clonotype was found a few times. V and J are TRBV7-9 and TRBJ2-3, with TRBD1 matching 10 bases. Germline lookup yields CDR1 SEHNR and CDR2 FQNEAQ (reference sequence). The CDR3 has 14 amino acids. With V trimmed by 5 bases and J by 3 bases, 2 bases remained unmatched. The CDR3 DNA follows: TGTGCCAGCAGCATGGACAGGGGGACAGATACGCAGTATTTT. It encodes CASSMDRGTDTQYF.

This clonotype was recorded at least ten times. V gene TRBV6-1 combines with J gene TRBJ2-4; maybe TRBD1 (6 bases). Germline V CDR1 and CDR2: MNHNS, SASEGT. V lost 3 bases to trimming and J lost 9 bases, with 12 bases between them. CDR3 length: 13 residues. This CDR3 is CASSEAPGVIQYF. For the CDR3, the DNA is TGTGCCAGCAGTGAGGCCCCAGGGGTCATTCAGTACTTC.

V is TRBV6-1 and J is TRBJ2-1; 8 nucleotides agree with TRBD1. The CDR3 sequence is 14 residues long. V lost 8 bases to trimming and J lost 7 bases; unmatched junction nucleotides: 10. The germline gives CDR1 MNHNS, CDR2 SASEGT. DNA of the CDR3: TGTGCCAGCCAAAGGACAGGGCTGGGGAATGAGCAGTTCTTC. It encodes CASQRTGLGNEQFF.

There are many counts of this clonotype. Here the CDR3 reads CSVEGRGGHYEQYF. The CDR3 DNA reads as TGCAGCGTTGAAGGAAGGGGAGGTCACTACGAGCAGTACTTC. This sequence joins TRBV29-1 and TRBJ2-7, with D possibly being TRBD2 (6 bases). Deletions cut 1 base from V and 3 bases from J, with 13 bases between. The CDR3 extends over 14 amino acids. Germline CDR1 SQVTM, CDR2 ANQGSEA.

The sample holds many counts of this clonotype. The chain is built from TRBV5-1 and TRBJ2-1; D not certain. Germline values: CDR1 SGHRS, CDR2 YFSETQ. The CDR3 extends over 12 amino acids. V dropped 4 bases and J dropped 10 bases, with 12 bases sitting between them. The CDR3 reads CASSPTHREQFF. The CDR3 nucleotides read TGCGCCAGCAGCCCTACCCATCGGGAGCAGTTCTTC. Together with reference TRBV5-1 and TRBJ2-1, the CDR3 gives the full variable domain: KAGVTQTPRYLIKTRGQQVTLSCSPISGHRSVSWYQQTPGQGLQFLFEYFSETQRNKGNFPGRFSGRQFSNSRSEMNVSTLELGDSALYLCASSPTHREQFFGPGTRLTVL.

This clonotype was picked up one time. The rearrangement uses TRBV7-2 and TRBJ2-2; no clear D gene. This CDR3 region has 15 residues. Germline loops: CDR1 SGHTA, CDR2 FQGNSA. The V and J ends lost 1 base and 1 base respectively, with 7 bases between them. The DNA for the CDR3 is TGTGCCAGCAGCTTAGATCTATTGAACACCGGGGAGCTGTTTTTT. This codes for CASSLDLLNTGELFF.

The CDR3 nucleotides read TGTGCCAGCGAAGGGTTAGGGGGGGAGAATGAGCAGTTCTTC. Amino acids: CASEGLGGENEQFF. The chain is built from TRBV6-1 and TRBJ2-1, with D possibly matching TRBD2 (7 bases). This CDR3 has 14 residues. The V gene's germline CDR1 is MNHNS and CDR2 SASEGT. Trimming removed 8 bases at V and 7 bases at J, with 18 bases between.

As to this clonotype: This sequence may be a read error, since a much larger clone differs from it by one base. The chain links TRBV20-1 to TRBJ2-5; TRBD1 agrees at 8 bases. The J call is in doubt because the DNA end fits TRBJ2-7 better. Germline V lookup: CDR1 DFQATT, CDR2 SNEGSKA (reference sequence). This CDR3 has 12 residues. The CDR3 region has the DNA TGCAGGGCAAACGGACAGGGTAGCGAGCAGTACTTC. It is translated as CRANGQGSEQYF.

The chain recombines TRBV20-1 with TRBJ2-7, with TRBD1 identical over 8 bases. The CDR3 has 11 residues. The germline V gene encodes CDR1 DFQATT and CDR2 SNEGSKA (reference sequence). For the CDR3, the DNA is TGCAGCGTAGGACAGGGCAACGAGCAGTACTTC. This gives the protein CSVGQGNEQYF.

The V gene is TRBV5-6, the J gene TRBJ1-6; possibly TRBD1 for D (5 bases). The CDR3 totals 13 residues. Trimming stripped 4 bases from V and 8 bases from J, with 10 bases between. In germline, CDR1 is SGHDT, CDR2 YYEEEE. CDR3 in amino acids: CASSGAEDSPLHF. As DNA, the CDR3 is TGTGCCAGCAGCGGGGCAGAGGATTCACCCCTCCACTTT.

J is TRBJ1-5 and V is TRBV6-2 or TRBV6-3, with D uncertain. There are 11 residues in the CDR3. V was trimmed by 5 bases and J by 7 bases, leaving 6 bases between them. Germline loops: CDR1 MNHEY, CDR2 SVGEGT. In DNA form, the CDR3 reads TGTGCCAGCAGTGATGGCCAGCCCCAGCATTTT. Its translation is CASSDGQPQHF.

This clonotype was counted between two and nine times. J is TRBJ2-7 and V is TRBV11-2, with 9 bases fitting TRBD1. Germline V CDR1 and CDR2: SGHAT, FQNNGV. V lost 5 bases and J lost 3; bases outside the gene matches: 8. The CDR3 is 15 residues long. CDR3 DNA: TGTGCCAGCAGCCGAATGGGACAGGGTGACTACGAGCAGTACTTC. The encoded protein is CASSRMGQGDYEQYF.

The chain recombines TRBV14 with TRBJ2-3; D is unclear. Germline V gives CDR1 SGHDN, CDR2 FVKESK. V was trimmed by 7 bases and J by 2 bases, leaving 10 bases between them. This CDR3 spans 13 amino acids. Written as DNA, the CDR3 is TGTGCCAGCACGAATGAACTCACAGATACGCAGTATTTT. Its protein product is CASTNELTDTQYF. Variable domain in full (rest from reference TRBV14 and TRBJ2-3): EAGVTQFPSHSVIEKGQTVTLRCDPISGHDNLYWYRRVMGKEIKFLLHFVKESKQDESGMPNNRFLAERTGGTYSTLKVQPAELEDSGVYFCASTNELTDTQYFGPGTRLTVL.

This clonotype turned up a few times. The chain couples TRBV4-3 to TRBJ2-7, with TRBD2 identical over 15 bases. The CDR3 consists of 19 residues. CDR1 LGHNA and CDR2 YSLEER come from the germline V gene. The J segment lost 3 bases and the V segment lost 0 bases, leaving 9 bases of the junction unmatched. Here the CDR3 DNA reads TGCGCCAGCAGCCAAGATCGGGGGACTAGCGGGAGGCCGGGCTACGAGCAGTACTTC. It encodes CASSQDRGTSGRPGYEQYF.